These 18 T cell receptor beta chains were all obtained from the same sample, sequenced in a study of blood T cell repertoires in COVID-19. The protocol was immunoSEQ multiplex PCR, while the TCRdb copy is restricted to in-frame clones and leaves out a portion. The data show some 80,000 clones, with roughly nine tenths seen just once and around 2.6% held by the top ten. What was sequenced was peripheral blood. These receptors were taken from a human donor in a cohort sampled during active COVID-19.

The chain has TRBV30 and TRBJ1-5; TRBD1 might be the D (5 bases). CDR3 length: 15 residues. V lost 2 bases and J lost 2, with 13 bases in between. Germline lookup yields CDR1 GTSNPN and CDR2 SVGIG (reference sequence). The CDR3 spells CAWSRGGAGNQPQHF. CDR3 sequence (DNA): TGTGCCTGGAGTCGCGGGGGAGCTGGCAATCAGCCCCAGCATTTT.

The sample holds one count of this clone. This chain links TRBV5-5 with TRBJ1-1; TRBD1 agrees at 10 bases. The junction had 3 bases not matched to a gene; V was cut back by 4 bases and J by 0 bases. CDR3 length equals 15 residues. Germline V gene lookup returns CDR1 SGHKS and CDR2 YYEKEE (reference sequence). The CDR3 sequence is CASSKTGGMNTEAFF. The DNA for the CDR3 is TGTGCCAGCAGCAAGACAGGGGGCATGAACACTGAAGCTTTCTTT. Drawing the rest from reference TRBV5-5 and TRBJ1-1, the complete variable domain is DAGVTQSPTHLIKTRGQQVTLRCSPISGHKSVSWYQQVLGQGPQFIFQYYEKEERGRGNFPDRFSARQFPNYSSELNVNALLLGDSALYLCASSKTGGMNTEAFFGQGTRLTVV.

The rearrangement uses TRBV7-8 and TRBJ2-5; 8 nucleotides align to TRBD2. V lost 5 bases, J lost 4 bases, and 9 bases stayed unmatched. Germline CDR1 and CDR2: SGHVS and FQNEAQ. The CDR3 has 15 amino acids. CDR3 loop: CASSKGLGARETQYF. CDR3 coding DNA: TGTGCCAGCAGCAAGGGACTAGGGGCTCGAGAGACCCAGTACTTC. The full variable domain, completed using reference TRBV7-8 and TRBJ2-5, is GAGVSQSPRYKVAKRGQDVALRCDPISGHVSLFWYQQALGQGPEFLTYFQNEAQLDKSGLPSDRFFAERPEGSVSTLKIQRTQQEDSAVYLCASSKGLGARETQYFGPGTRLLVL.

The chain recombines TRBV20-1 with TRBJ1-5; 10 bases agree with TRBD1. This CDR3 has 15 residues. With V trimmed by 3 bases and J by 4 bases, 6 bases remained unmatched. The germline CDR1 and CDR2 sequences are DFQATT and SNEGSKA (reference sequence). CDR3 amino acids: CSASRRDRGNQPQHF. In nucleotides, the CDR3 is TGCAGTGCTAGTAGGAGGGACAGGGGTAATCAGCCCCAGCATTTT.

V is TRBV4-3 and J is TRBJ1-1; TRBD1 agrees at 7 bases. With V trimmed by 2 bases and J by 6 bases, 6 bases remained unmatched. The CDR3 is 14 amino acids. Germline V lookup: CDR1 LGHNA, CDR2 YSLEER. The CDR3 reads CASSQRQGSAEAFF. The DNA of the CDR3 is TGCGCCAGCAGCCAAAGACAGGGTAGCGCTGAAGCTTTCTTT.

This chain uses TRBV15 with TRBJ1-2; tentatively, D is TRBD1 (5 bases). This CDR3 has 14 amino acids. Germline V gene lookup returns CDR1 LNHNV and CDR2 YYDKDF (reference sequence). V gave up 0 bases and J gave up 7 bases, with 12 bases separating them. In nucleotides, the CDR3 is TGTGCCACCAGCAGAGATTGGAGGGACGGTGGCTACACCTTC. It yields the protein CATSRDWRDGGYTF.

The CDR3 loop is CASSTTSGGTGETQYF. For the CDR3, the DNA is TGTGCCAGCAGCACCACTAGCGGGGGAACGGGAGAGACCCAGTACTTC. The chain uses TRBV9 and TRBJ2-5; TRBD2 agrees at 11 bases. Germline CDR1 and CDR2: SGDLS and YYNGEE. The CDR3 sequence is 16 residues long. V lost 4 bases, J lost 4 bases, and 9 bases stayed unmatched.

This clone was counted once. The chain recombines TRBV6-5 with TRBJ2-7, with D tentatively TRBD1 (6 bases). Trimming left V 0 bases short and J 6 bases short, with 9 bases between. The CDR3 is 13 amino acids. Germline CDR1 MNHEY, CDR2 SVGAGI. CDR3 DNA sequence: TGTGCCAGCAGTTACTCCACAGGGACCGAGCAGTACTTC. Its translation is CASSYSTGTEQYF.

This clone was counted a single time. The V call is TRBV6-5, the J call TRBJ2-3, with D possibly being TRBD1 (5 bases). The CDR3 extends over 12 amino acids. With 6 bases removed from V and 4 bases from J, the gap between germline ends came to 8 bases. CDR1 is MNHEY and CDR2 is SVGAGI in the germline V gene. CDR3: CASSRTPDTQYF. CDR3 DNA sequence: TGTGCCAGCAGCCGGACACCAGATACGCAGTATTTT.

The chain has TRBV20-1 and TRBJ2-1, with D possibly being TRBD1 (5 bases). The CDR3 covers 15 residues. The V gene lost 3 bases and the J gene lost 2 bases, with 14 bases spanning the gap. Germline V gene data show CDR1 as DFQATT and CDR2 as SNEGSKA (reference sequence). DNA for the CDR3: TGCAGTGCTAGTGCAGGGATGGCGGCCTACAATGAGCAGTTCTTC. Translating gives CSASAGMAAYNEQFF.

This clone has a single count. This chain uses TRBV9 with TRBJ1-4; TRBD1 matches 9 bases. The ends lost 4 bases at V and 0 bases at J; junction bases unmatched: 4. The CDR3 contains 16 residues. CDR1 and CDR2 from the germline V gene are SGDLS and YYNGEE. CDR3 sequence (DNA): TGTGCCAGCAGCCCCGGGACAGGGCCAACTAATGAAAAACTGTTTTTT. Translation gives CASSPGTGPTNEKLFF.

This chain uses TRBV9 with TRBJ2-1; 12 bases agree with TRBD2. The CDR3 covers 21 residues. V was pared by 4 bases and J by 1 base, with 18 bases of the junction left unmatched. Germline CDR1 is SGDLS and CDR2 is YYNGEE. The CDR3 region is CASSTNPQSLAGGRSYNEQFF. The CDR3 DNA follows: TGTGCCAGCAGCACTAACCCCCAGAGTCTAGCGGGAGGGCGGTCCTACAATGAGCAGTTCTTC.

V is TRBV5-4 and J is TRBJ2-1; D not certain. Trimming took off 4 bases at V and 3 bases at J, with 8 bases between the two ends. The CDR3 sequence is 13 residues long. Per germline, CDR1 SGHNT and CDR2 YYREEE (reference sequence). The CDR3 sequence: CASSQESYNEQFF. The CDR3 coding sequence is TGTGCCAGCAGCCAGGAAAGCTACAATGAGCAGTTCTTC.

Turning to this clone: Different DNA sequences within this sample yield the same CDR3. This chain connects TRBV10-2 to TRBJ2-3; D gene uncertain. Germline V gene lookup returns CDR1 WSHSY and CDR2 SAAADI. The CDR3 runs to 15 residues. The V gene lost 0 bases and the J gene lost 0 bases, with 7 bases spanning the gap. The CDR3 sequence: CASSESPTSTDTQYF. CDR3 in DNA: TGCGCCAGCAGTGAGTCCCCGACTAGCACAGATACGCAGTATTTT.

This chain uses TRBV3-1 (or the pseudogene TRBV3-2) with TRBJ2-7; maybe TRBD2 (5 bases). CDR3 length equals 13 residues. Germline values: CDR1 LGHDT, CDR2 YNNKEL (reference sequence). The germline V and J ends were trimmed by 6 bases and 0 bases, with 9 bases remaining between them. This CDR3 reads CASRSGISYEQYF. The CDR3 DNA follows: TGTGCCAGCAGATCGGGAATCTCCTACGAGCAGTACTTC.

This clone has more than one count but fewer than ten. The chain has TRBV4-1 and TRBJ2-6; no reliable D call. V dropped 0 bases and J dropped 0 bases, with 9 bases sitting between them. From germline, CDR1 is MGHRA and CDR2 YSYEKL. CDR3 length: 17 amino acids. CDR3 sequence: CASSQEIRFSGANVLTF. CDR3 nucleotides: TGCGCCAGCAGCCAAGAAATCAGGTTCTCTGGGGCCAACGTCCTGACTTTC.

The CDR3 DNA follows: TGTGCTAGTGGTTTGAATCAGAACTATGGCTACACCTTC. Amino acids: CASGLNQNYGYTF. The rearrangement uses TRBV12-5 and TRBJ1-2; D is unclear. The germline gives CDR1 LGHNT, CDR2 FRNRAP. Trimming stripped 2 bases from V and 2 bases from J, with 6 bases between. The length of the CDR3 is 13 residues.

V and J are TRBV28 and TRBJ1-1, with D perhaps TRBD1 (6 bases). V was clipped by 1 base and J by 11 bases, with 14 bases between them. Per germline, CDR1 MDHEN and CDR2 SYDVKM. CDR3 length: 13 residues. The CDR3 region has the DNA TGTGCCAGCAGTTTATTAGGGGGGGCGTGGGCTTTCTTT. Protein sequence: CASSLLGGAWAFF.